Shown below are 14 T cell receptor beta chains from a single sample sequenced in a study of cytomegalovirus exposure and HLA in healthy donors. Researchers ran the PCR with 60 Vbeta and 13 Jbeta primers. TCRdb's copy holds only in-frame clones and misses some; the assay was immunoSEQ multiplex PCR. Among some 110,000 clones listed, approximately 73% were seen once. Sequences were obtained from PBMCs. These receptors all come from a man in his sixties in good health and CMV-seropositive.

V gene TRBV7-3 combines with J gene TRBJ2-2, with 10 positions matching TRBD2. With V trimmed by 4 bases and J by 6 bases, 5 bases remained unmatched. CDR1 and CDR2 from the germline V gene are SGHTA and FQGTGA. The CDR3 contains 15 residues. The CDR3 bases are TGTGCCAGCAGCTCTTCAGCGGGGGGGTCCGGGGAGCTGTTTTTT. Residues: CASSSSAGGSGELFF.

This clone showed up just a few times. The V gene is TRBV7-3, the J gene TRBJ1-2; unclear D gene. The germline V gene has CDR1 SGHTA and CDR2 FQGTGA. V lost 1 base and J 9 bases, leaving 9 bases between the germline ends. The CDR3 is made up of 12 amino acids. CDR3 protein: CASSLSGESYTF. CDR3 bases: TGTGCCAGCAGCTTAAGTGGGGAGAGCTACACCTTC.

The chain joins TRBV28 to TRBJ2-2; 7 bases map to TRBD1. Trimming took 4 bases from V and 1 from J; bases not matched to a gene: 3. Germline CDR1 reads MDHEN; CDR2 reads SYDVKM. The CDR3 totals 15 residues. As DNA, the CDR3 is TGTGCCAGCAGTTCGACAGGGTTGAACACCGGGGAGCTGTTTTTT. Its translation: CASSSTGLNTGELFF.

This clone was detected only once. The chain carries TRBV5-6 and TRBJ1-2; tentatively, D is TRBD1 (6 bases). The CDR3 runs to 14 residues. Germline lookup yields CDR1 SGHDT and CDR2 YYEEEE. V gave up 4 bases and J gave up 0 bases, with 10 bases separating them. CDR3 nucleotide sequence: TGTGCCAGCAGCCGGGACACTTCTAACTATGGCTACACCTTC. Protein sequence: CASSRDTSNYGYTF. Variable domain in full (rest from reference TRBV5-6 and TRBJ1-2): DAGVTQSPTHLIKTRGQQVTLRCSPKSGHDTVSWYQQALGQGPQFIFQYYEEEERQRGNFPDRFSGHQFPNYSSELNVNALLLGDSALYLCASSRDTSNYGYTFGSGTRLTVV.

This clone came up a few times. V and J are TRBV29-1 and TRBJ1-2; 9 bases line up with TRBD1. V was clipped by 5 bases and J by 3 bases; unmatched bases: 1. Germline CDR1 reads SQVTM; CDR2 reads ANQGSEA. The CDR3 runs 12 residues. The CDR3 loop is CSVWTGDYGYTF. The CDR3 DNA reads as TGCAGCGTTTGGACAGGGGACTATGGCTACACCTTC.

This clone was seen just once. This chain connects TRBV28 to TRBJ1-1, with D possibly being TRBD1 (6 bases). V was trimmed by 6 bases and J by 4 bases, leaving 9 bases between them. The CDR3 consists of 12 residues. Germline CDR1 MDHEN, CDR2 SYDVKM. The CDR3 coding sequence is TGTGCCAGCAGCCCAGGGGCCACTGAAGCTTTCTTT. It codes for CASSPGATEAFF.

The genes are TRBV6-5 and TRBJ2-7, with 9 bases fitting TRBD1. This CDR3 is built from 14 residues. Unmatched junction bases numbered 6, after V lost 5 bases and J lost 4 bases. Germline V gene lookup returns CDR1 MNHEY and CDR2 SVGAGI. For the CDR3, the DNA is TGTGCCAGCAGTCCACCGGGACAGGGATACGAGCAGTACTTC. It codes for CASSPPGQGYEQYF.

This clone has a count of ten or more. This chain connects TRBV2 to TRBJ1-1; tentatively, D is TRBD1 (5 bases). Germline CDR1 and CDR2: SNHLY and FYNNEI. This CDR3 has 13 amino acids. V was cut by 6 bases and J by 0 bases, with 8 bases left in between. The CDR3: CASRADMNTEAFF. CDR3 in DNA: TGTGCCAGCAGGGCGGACATGAACACTGAAGCTTTCTTT.

This chain uses TRBV2 with TRBJ1-1; 7 bases line up with TRBD1. The CDR3 is made up of 11 amino acids. Looked up from germline, CDR1 is SNHLY and CDR2 is FYNNEI. Germline trimming cut 6 bases from V and 11 bases from J; bases unmatched to any gene: 6. The CDR3 reads CASRRQGLAFF. CDR3 sequence (DNA): TGTGCCAGCAGAAGACAGGGTTTGGCTTTCTTT.

V and J are TRBV6-5 and TRBJ1-1, with D unresolved. Germline loops: CDR1 MNHEY, CDR2 SVGAGI. The germline V and J ends were trimmed by 2 bases and 4 bases, with 11 bases remaining between them. There are 14 residues in the CDR3. DNA for the CDR3: TGTGCCAGCAGTTACCGCCTAGATAGCACTGAAGCTTTCTTT. This encodes CASSYRLDSTEAFF.

The chain uses TRBV5-1 and TRBJ2-3, with 11 bases aligning to TRBD1. The V segment lost 0 bases and the J segment 3 bases; nucleotides outside the gene matches: 3. Germline V CDR1 and CDR2: SGHRS, YFSETQ. The CDR3 extends over 16 amino acids. This chain's CDR3 is CASSLVGQGATDTQYF. Written as DNA, the CDR3 is TGCGCCAGCAGCTTGGTAGGACAGGGGGCAACAGATACGCAGTATTTT.

V is TRBV28 and J is TRBJ2-7, with D possibly matching TRBD1 (6 bases). CDR3 length equals 16 residues. With 4 bases removed from V and 3 bases from J, the gap between germline ends came to 19 bases. The V gene's germline CDR1 is MDHEN and CDR2 SYDVKM. The chain's CDR3 is CASSSDPGQQDYEQYF. The DNA for the CDR3 is TGTGCCAGCAGTTCTGATCCGGGACAACAGGACTACGAGCAGTACTTC.

CDR3 coding DNA: TGTGCCAGCAGACCCGGACAGGGGTATAATTCACCCCTCCACTTT. This translates into CASRPGQGYNSPLHF. The chain couples TRBV7-9 to TRBJ1-6; TRBD1 aligns across 9 bases. This CDR3 region has 15 residues. Germline lookup yields CDR1 SEHNR and CDR2 FQNEAQ (reference sequence). V lost 6 bases and J lost 4; bases outside the gene matches: 4. The full variable domain, completed using reference TRBV7-9 and TRBJ1-6, is DTGVSQNPRHKITKRGQNVTFRCDPISEHNRLYWYRQTLGQGPEFLTYFQNEAQLEKSRLLSDRFSAERPKGSFSTLEIQRTEQGDSAMYLCASRPGQGYNSPLHFGNGTRLTVT.

This clone was counted a single time. The chain carries TRBV6-6 and TRBJ1-6, with D hard to call. From germline, CDR1 is MNHNY and CDR2 SVGAGI (reference sequence). With 1 base removed from V and 0 bases from J, the gap between germline ends came to 7 bases. The CDR3 covers 16 residues. CDR3 amino acids: CASSYYPYSYNSPLHF. The CDR3 coding sequence is TGTGCCAGCAGTTACTATCCGTACTCCTATAATTCACCCCTCCACTTT.